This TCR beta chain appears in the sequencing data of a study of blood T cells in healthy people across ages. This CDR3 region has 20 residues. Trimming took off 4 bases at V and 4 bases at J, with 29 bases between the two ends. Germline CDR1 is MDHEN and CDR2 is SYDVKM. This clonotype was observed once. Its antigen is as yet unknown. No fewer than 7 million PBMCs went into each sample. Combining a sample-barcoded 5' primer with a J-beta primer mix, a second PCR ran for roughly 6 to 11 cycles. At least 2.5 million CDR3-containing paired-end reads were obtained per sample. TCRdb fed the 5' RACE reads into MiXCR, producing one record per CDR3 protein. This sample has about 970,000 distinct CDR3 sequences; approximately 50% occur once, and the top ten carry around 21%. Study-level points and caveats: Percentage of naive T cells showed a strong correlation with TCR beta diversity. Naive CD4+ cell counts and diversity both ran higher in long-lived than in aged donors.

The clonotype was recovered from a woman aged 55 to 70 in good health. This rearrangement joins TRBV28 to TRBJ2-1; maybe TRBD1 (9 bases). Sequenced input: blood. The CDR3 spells CASSWTGTGRIAGPYNEQFF. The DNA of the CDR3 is TGTGCCAGCAGTTGGACCGGGACAGGGCGCATAGCGGGACCTTACAATGAGCAGTTCTTC.